The clone carrying this T cell receptor (beta chain) was counted between two and nine times. Its antigen is still unknown. Primed by a sample-barcoded 5' primer and a J-beta primer mix, a second PCR proceeded for about 6 to 12 cycles. TCRdb itself ran the 5' RACE reads through MiXCR, one entry per CDR3 protein. The data hold some 290,000 distinct CDR3 sequences, with roughly 26% observed a single time. Extraction of total RNA produced a minimum of 5 micrograms from each sample. This record comes from a study of blood T cells in healthy people across ages. General observations from the study: Comparison with aged donors showed that long-lived donors had more naive CD4+ cells and higher diversity.

CDR1 is DFQATT and CDR2 is SNEGSKA in the germline V gene (reference sequence). The length of the CDR3 is 14 residues. Trimming took 1 base from V and 5 from J, leaving 15 bases between them. The TCR comes from a woman aged 70-85 years in good health. The rearrangement uses TRBV20-1 and TRBJ2-7; D is perhaps TRBD1 (6 bases). Sequencing used blood. CDR3 nucleotide sequence: TGCAGTGCTAGAGCCCCAACAGGGACCAACGAGCAGTACTTC. Protein: CSARAPTGTNEQYF.